This T cell receptor beta chain appears in the sequencing data of a study of TIL therapy for anti-PD-1-resistant metastatic lung cancer. Study outcomes and limitations: Infused TIL clonotypes partially replaced the baseline blood repertoire, then decayed over months.

The time point denotes: pre-treatment sample, taken before nivolumab and TIL therapy. This clone has only one observation. Its antigen remains unknown. This CDR3 contains 12 residues. Germline V gene sequence: CDR1 MNHNS, CDR2 SASEGT. V shed 8 bases and J 4 bases; nucleotides not matched to a gene: 1. The immunoSEQ assay was v3. Sequencing used immunoSEQ multiplex PCR; TCRdb keeps in-frame clones, though not all of them. The sample lists about 60,000 clones, around 63% occurring once. The source was blood, collected at baseline. The receptor was isolated from a person aged 25-85 years with non-small cell lung cancer. This chain uses TRBV6-1 with TRBJ2-1; 8 nucleotides agree with TRBD1. CDR3 sequence: CASGTGYNEQFF. In nucleotides, the CDR3 is TGTGCCAGCGGGACAGGATACAATGAGCAGTTCTTC.